This entry describes one T cell receptor (beta chain). Its antigen is currently not known. Per-base quality was not reported, and no clone a single base away is much larger than it. Taken from the germline V gene (reference sequence), the CDR1 and CDR2 loops are LNHNV and YYDKDF. The CDR3 has 14 amino acids, counting the end cysteine and phenylalanine. The retained sequence is limited to the CDR3, 42 bases, with the frame set at the first base. V lost 0 bases and J lost 0 bases; the stretch between them is 5 bases long. This sample was taken from a study of a mutant IDH1 vaccine in newly diagnosed glioma (dated by TCRdb to the early 2020s). Concerning the study at large: Patients were given eight vaccinations, in weeks 1, 3, 5, 7, 11, 15, 19 and 23, which matched visits V03 through V10. Prior to enrollment, standard therapy consisting of radiotherapy alone, temozolomide alone, or radiochemotherapy with temozolomide had been administered to patients, with the combination being received by most patients. Peripheral blood was drawn at six visits: V03 (baseline), V05, V07, V10, V12 and V13. Longitudinal TCRB deep sequencing was performed for about two dozen treated patients wherever samples were available for exploratory analyses. Of the roughly 31 treated patients, around 62% were male and approximately 40% were female, and the mean age was around 40 years. Vaccination began 4-6 weeks after radiotherapy alone, or alongside temozolomide cycles in the chemotherapy-containing groups.

What the study reported, not specific to this receptor: Pseudoprogression seemed to be unrelated to changes in the top peripheral T cell clonotypes found by TCRB sequencing. Vaccine-induced immune responses across multiple MHC alleles were detected in approximately 94% of patients. Availability determined which PBMC samples were chosen for TCRB deep sequencing. It was noted by the authors that analyses of patient blood samples could not be reproduced owing to sample limitations.

To prepare the library, the immunoSEQ multiplex PCR assay was applied. Rearranged TCR beta chain sequences were amplified using the hsTCRB Kit according to the manufacturer's protocol. Sequencing of TCRB libraries was carried out on an Illumina MiSeq. Concerning the study's data processing: Demultiplexing, trimming and gene mapping were performed with the kit vendor's proprietary platform. Imported from immuneACCESS, the table was reduced by TCRdb to in-frame sequences with V and J called. These copies leave out some clones; in studies compared against another copy, an unresolved V gene accounts for under half, and the cause of the remainder is not known. V and J calls and clone size follow that table, whereas D and trimming were derived from the DNA. In this sample the table shows under 55,000 clones, about 91% of which occur a single time. Together, the top ten hold under 2.5% of the sample. Per the publication, the time point label means: week 11, during vaccination. Every vaccine dose consisted of 300 ug of a 20-mer mutant IDH1 peptide in Montanide, administered subcutaneously together with topical imiquimod. The donors had newly diagnosed IDH1-mutant astrocytomas of WHO grade 3 or 4 that showed loss of nuclear ATRX. The samples were drawn from NOA16, a multicentre, single-arm, open-label phase I trial in Germany that tested a mutant IDH1 peptide vaccine in humans for the first time. The DNeasy Blood and Tissue Kit was used to extract genomic DNA from EDTA blood for TCRB sequencing.

The receptor was derived from a man aged 45-65 years with glioma. The sequence links TRBV15 to TRBJ2-5; no D segment can be confidently identified. The sequencing used PBMCs, collected from a glioma patient whose treatment included an IDH1 peptide vaccine. The CDR3 region: CATSREKYQETQYF. The DNA sequence is as follows: TGTGCCACCAGCAGAGAGAAGTACCAAGAGACCCAGTACTTC. The CDR3 plus the reference TRBV15 and TRBJ2-5 genes for the other parts give the full variable domain: DAMVIQNPRYQVTQFGKPVTLSCSQTLNHNVMYWYQQKSSQAPKLLFHYYDKDFNNEADTPDNFQSRRPNTSFCFLDIRSPGLGDTAMYLCATSREKYQETQYFGPGTRLLVL.